One sample yielded the 26 T cell receptor beta chains listed below, sequenced in a study of cytomegalovirus exposure and HLA in healthy donors. Primers: 60 Vbeta forward and 13 Jbeta reverse. The repertoire was sequenced with immunoSEQ multiplex PCR; TCRdb's copy has only in-frame clones and lacks some. Here the sample spans approximately 180,000 clones, 75% to 80% being singletons. The material sequenced was PBMCs. The origin of the receptors is a man aged 40-49 years in good health and CMV-seropositive.

V usage is TRBV5-1 and J usage is TRBJ1-2, with TRBD1 matching over 8 bases. The V and J ends lost 4 bases and 2 bases, in that order; junction bases with no gene match: 4. This CDR3 region has 14 residues. Per germline, CDR1 SGHRS and CDR2 YFSETQ. CDR3 in DNA: TGCGCCAGCAGCAGAGGACAGGGAAACTATGGCTACACCTTC. Translation gives CASSRGQGNYGYTF.

In its sample, this clone was seen once. The J gene is TRBJ2-7, the V gene TRBV10-2; maybe TRBD1 (5 bases). The germline V and J ends were trimmed by 7 bases and 2 bases, with 12 bases remaining between them. Looked up from germline, CDR1 is WSHSY and CDR2 is SAAADI. This CDR3 has 13 amino acids. The DNA for the CDR3 is TGCGCCAGCAAAAGAGACAGAACCTACGAGCAGTACTTC. This gives the protein CASKRDRTYEQYF.

This clone was counted a few times. DNA for the CDR3: TGTGCCAGCAGCCCGAGACTAGCGGGACGTGGATATGAGCAGTTCTTC. Amino acid sequence: CASSPRLAGRGYEQFF. The chain has TRBV11-3 and TRBJ2-1, with 11 bases identical to TRBD2. The J segment lost 8 bases and the V segment lost 5 bases, leaving 11 bases of the junction unmatched. Germline CDR1 is SGHNT and CDR2 is YENEEA. CDR3 size: 16 residues. Combining the CDR3 with reference TRBV11-3 and TRBJ2-1 gives the whole variable domain EAGVVQSPRYKIIEKKQPVAFWCNPISGHNTLYWYLQNLGQGPELLIRYENEEAVDDSQLPKDRFSAERLKGVDSTLKIQPAELGDSAVYLCASSPRLAGRGYEQFFGPGTRLTVL.

V usage is TRBV7-3 and J usage is TRBJ2-5; 8 bases align to TRBD2. The trim removed 2 bases at V and 4 bases at J, leaving 6 bases unmatched. The CDR3 sequence is 15 residues long. Germline CDR1 and CDR2: SGHTA and FQGTGA. CDR3 bases: TGTGCCAGCAGCTTACGAGCGGGAGAATCAGAGACCCAGTACTTC. Amino acids: CASSLRAGESETQYF.

V gene TRBV10-3 combines with J gene TRBJ1-4; 9 nucleotides agree with TRBD1. This CDR3 region has 15 residues. Trimming removed 2 bases from V and 5 bases from J; junction bases left unmatched: 3. Per the germline V gene, CDR1 is ENHRY and CDR2 is SYGVKD. This chain's CDR3 is CAISEGGQGNEKLFF. The CDR3 nucleotides read TGTGCCATCAGTGAGGGGGGACAGGGCAATGAAAAACTGTTTTTT.

This rearrangement joins TRBV11-3 to TRBJ2-1; D is unclear. The CDR3 totals 15 residues. Trimming removed 5 bases at V and 10 bases at J, with 21 bases between. Germline assignment: CDR1 SGHNT and CDR2 YENEEA. CDR3 bases: TGTGCCAGCAGCGAACATCGGGTTGTAGTCCTCGAGCAGTTCTTC. Protein: CASSEHRVVVLEQFF. The full variable domain, rest sourced from reference TRBV11-3 and TRBJ2-1, is EAGVVQSPRYKIIEKKQPVAFWCNPISGHNTLYWYLQNLGQGPELLIRYENEEAVDDSQLPKDRFSAERLKGVDSTLKIQPAELGDSAVYLCASSEHRVVVLEQFFGPGTRLTVL.

Points on this clone: Sequence at one end of the junction differs from germline and may be a read error. The chain uses TRBV7-9 and TRBJ2-5, with TRBD2 as a possible D gene (7 bases). CDR1 is SEHNR and CDR2 is FQNEAQ in the germline V gene (reference sequence). CDR3 size: 15 residues. In nucleotides, the CDR3 is TGTTCCAGCCCACCCGAGGGGAGGGGGCAAGAGACCCAGTACTTC. It encodes CSSPPEGRGQETQYF.

The J gene is TRBJ2-2, the V gene TRBV4-1, with D unresolved. V lost 4 bases to trimming and J lost 3 bases, with 9 bases between them. The CDR3 consists of 14 residues. Germline V gene lookup returns CDR1 MGHRA and CDR2 YSYEKL. CDR3 bases: TGCGCCAGCAGCCCTTACGGGTACACCGGGGAGCTGTTTTTT. Encoded protein: CASSPYGYTGELFF.

The V gene is TRBV5-6, the J gene TRBJ2-7, with D possibly matching TRBD1 (5 bases). This CDR3 is built from 13 residues. The V end was cut by 0 bases, the J end by 7 bases, with 11 bases between. Germline V gene lookup returns CDR1 SGHDT and CDR2 YYEEEE. CDR3 in amino acids: CASSLGRAGEQYF. The CDR3, as DNA: TGTGCCAGCAGCTTGGGTCGGGCAGGGGAGCAGTACTTC.

The V and J genes are TRBV10-1 and TRBJ2-5; D ambiguous. V shed 5 bases and J shed 1 base, with 11 bases lying between them. CDR1 is WNHNN and CDR2 is SYGVQD in the germline V gene (reference sequence). The CDR3 is 14 residues long. CDR3 sequence (DNA): TGCGCCAGCAGTCGTGCAGTATCCCAAGAGACCCAGTACTTC. This sequence encodes CASSRAVSQETQYF.

The chain recombines TRBV5-1 with TRBJ2-5; 9 nucleotides agree with TRBD2. This CDR3 has 17 amino acids. Germline V lookup: CDR1 SGHRS, CDR2 YFSETQ. J lost 4 bases, V lost 0 bases, and 10 bases had no gene match. The CDR3 spells CASSLVISGSPGETQYF. CDR3 sequence (DNA): TGCGCCAGCAGCTTGGTGATTAGCGGGAGCCCTGGAGAGACCCAGTACTTC.

The chain uses TRBV7-9 and TRBJ2-5, with TRBD2 matching 8 bases. The CDR3 length is 15 residues. Germline-derived CDR1 and CDR2 are SEHNR and FQNEAQ (reference sequence). The junction had 9 bases not matched to a gene; V was cut back by 5 bases and J by 4 bases. The CDR3 sequence: CASSHAGRGGETQYF. The CDR3 DNA reads TGTGCCAGCAGCCACGCCGGGAGGGGCGGAGAGACCCAGTACTTC.

This chain connects TRBV5-6 to TRBJ1-2; no definite D call. With 2 bases removed from V and 3 bases from J, the gap between germline ends came to 5 bases. Per the germline V gene, CDR1 is SGHDT and CDR2 is YYEEEE. CDR3 size: 12 residues. CDR3 DNA: TGTGCCAGCAGCTTACGGGACTATGGCTACACCTTC. Its translation: CASSLRDYGYTF.

This chain uses TRBV5-4 with TRBJ1-1; no definite D call. The CDR3 runs to 13 residues. Trimming took off 2 bases at V and 4 bases at J, with 9 bases between the two ends. The germline CDR1 and CDR2 sequences are SGHNT and YYREEE (reference sequence). This chain's CDR3 is CASSLERSTEAFF. For the CDR3, the DNA is TGTGCCAGCAGCTTAGAGCGCAGCACTGAAGCTTTCTTT.

The chain couples TRBV7-2 to TRBJ2-5; 8 nucleotides line up with TRBD1. The end of the DNA aligns better with TRBJ2-7, so the J call may be wrong. Per the germline V gene, CDR1 is SGHTA and CDR2 is FQGNSA. The CDR3 runs 15 residues. CDR3 sequence reads: CASSLLGTGSYEQYF. The CDR3 coding sequence is TGTGCCAGCAGCTTACTAGGGACAGGATCCTACGAGCAGTACTTC.

V gene TRBV19 combines with J gene TRBJ2-4; D call uncertain. Trimming took 1 base from V and 4 from J, leaving 14 bases between them. The CDR3 runs 16 residues. Germline V CDR1 and CDR2: LNHDA, SQIVND (reference sequence). The CDR3 DNA reads as TGTGCCAGTAGTATAGCCGGCGGAGTTACAAAAAACATTCAGTACTTC. This gives the protein CASSIAGGVTKNIQYF.

In the case of this clone: Germline is not matched at one junction end, which may reflect a read error. The chain joins TRBV2 to TRBJ2-4; TRBD2 might be the D (6 bases). Germline V gives CDR1 SNHLY, CDR2 FYNNEI. CDR3 length equals 17 residues. The CDR3 nucleotides read TGTGCCAGCAGTGAGTCTAGCGTAGAGATTGACAAAAACAGTCAGTACTTC. This codes for CASSESSVEIDKNSQYF. The entire variable domain, with the rest obtained from reference TRBV2 and TRBJ2-4, is as follows: EPEVTQTPSHQVTQMGQEVILRCVPISNHLYFYWYRQILGQKVEFLVSFYNNEISEKSEIFDDQFSVERPDGSNFTLKIRSTKLEDSAMYFCASSESSVEIDKNSQYFGAGTRLSVL.

The rearrangement uses TRBV28 and TRBJ1-5; no reliable D call. The CDR3 extends over 13 amino acids. The V gene's germline CDR1 is MDHEN and CDR2 SYDVKM. The V end lost 1 base, the J end lost 5 bases, and 6 bases lay between the germline ends. The CDR3 sequence is CASSLLLYQPQHF. In DNA, the CDR3 is TGTGCCAGCAGTTTATTGCTATATCAGCCCCAGCATTTT.

About this clone itself: A junction end diverges from the germline sequence, so it may reflect a read error. V usage is TRBV30 and J usage is TRBJ2-6; 10 bases are shared with TRBD1. Germline values: CDR1 GTSNPN, CDR2 SVGIG (reference sequence). The CDR3 totals 16 residues. CDR3 sequence: CAWMGTGEVGANGLTF. The CDR3 DNA reads TGTGCCTGGATGGGGACAGGGGAGGTTGGGGCCAACGGCCTGACTTTC.

This clone was detected a few times. In DNA, the CDR3 is TGCGCCAGCAGCTTGGAGTTAGCGGGAGATGAGCAGTTCTTC. Its protein product is CASSLELAGDEQFF. This sequence joins TRBV5-1 and TRBJ2-1; TRBD2 matches at 9 bases. With 0 bases clipped from V and 8 bases from J, the junction kept 3 bases outside the gene matches. Germline lookup yields CDR1 SGHRS and CDR2 YFSETQ. This CDR3 region has 14 residues.

V and J are TRBV2 and TRBJ2-4; D unresolved. V gave up 7 bases and J gave up 12 bases, with 19 bases separating them. The CDR3 contains 13 residues. The germline V gene encodes CDR1 SNHLY and CDR2 FYNNEI. CDR3 nucleotide sequence: TGTGCCAGCACCATGGAGAAATTGACCAGTCAGTACTTC. It codes for CASTMEKLTSQYF.

The chain employs TRBV11-3 and TRBJ2-3; TRBD2 might be the D (6 bases). The germline V gene encodes CDR1 SGHNT and CDR2 YENEEA. Between the trimmed V and J ends, which lost 11 bases and 0 bases, there was a span of 15 bases. The CDR3 has 14 amino acids. CDR3 sequence: CACGRTSSTDTQYF. CDR3 sequence (DNA): TGTGCCTGTGGGAGGACCTCTAGCACAGATACGCAGTATTTT. Combining the CDR3 with reference TRBV11-3 and TRBJ2-3 gives the whole variable domain EAGVVQSPRYKIIEKKQPVAFWCNPISGHNTLYWYLQNLGQGPELLIRYENEEAVDDSQLPKDRFSAERLKGVDSTLKIQPAELGDSAVYLCACGRTSSTDTQYFGPGTRLTVL.

This clone was seen a single time. The chain joins TRBV19 to TRBJ1-3, with D maybe TRBD1 (6 bases). Trimming shortened V by 3 bases and J by 4 bases, and 10 bases separated the two germline ends. The CDR3 totals 14 residues. The V gene's germline CDR1 is LNHDA and CDR2 SQIVND (reference sequence). The CDR3 DNA sequence: TGTGCCAGTAGTATCGGGGGGGCAGGAAACACCATATATTTT. Translated: CASSIGGAGNTIYF.

V usage is TRBV28 and J usage is TRBJ2-7; perhaps TRBD1 as D (6 bases). The CDR3 length is 16 residues. CDR1 and CDR2 from the germline V gene are MDHEN and SYDVKM. The V gene lost 4 bases and the J gene lost 2 bases, with 18 bases spanning the gap. The CDR3 reads CASSSPDSRFAYEQYF. The CDR3 coding sequence is TGTGCCAGCAGTTCCCCGGACAGCCGCTTTGCCTACGAGCAGTACTTC.

This clone was picked up a small number of times. The chain is built from TRBV29-1 and TRBJ2-1, with 11 nucleotides matching TRBD1. The germline CDR1 and CDR2 sequences are SQVTM and ANQGSEA. The V gene end was trimmed by 7 bases and the J gene end by 4 bases; junction bases not matched to a gene: 3. This CDR3 is built from 13 residues. The CDR3 nucleotides are TGCAGCGCTGGGACAGGGGGGTACAATGAGCAGTTCTTC. Its translation: CSAGTGGYNEQFF.

This clone is a singleton in its sample. J is TRBJ1-1 and V is TRBV29-1; a possible D gene is TRBD1 (5 bases). This CDR3 is 12 amino acids long. V lost 5 bases and J 1 base, leaving 8 bases between the germline ends. Germline V lookup: CDR1 SQVTM, CDR2 ANQGSEA. In DNA form, the CDR3 reads TGCAGCGTTCAGACAGCGAACACTGAAGCTTTCTTT. It specifies CSVQTANTEAFF.